Detailed here is one T cell receptor beta chain. This entry comes from a study of blood T cell repertoires in COVID-19. As handled by the study authors: Reference gene primer amplification gave estimated nucleated cell counts. Here immunoSEQ multiplex PCR was the method, and the copy in TCRdb shows in-frame clones only, minus some. V and J calls and clone size are given by that table; D and trimming were obtained from the DNA. The repertoire has around 100,000 clones, over 75% of them found once; the top ten carry more than 20%. Germline-derived CDR1 and CDR2 are GTSNPN and SVGIG (reference sequence). The CDR3 contains 12 residues. The J segment lost 5 bases and the V segment lost 3 bases, leaving 2 bases of the junction unmatched.

What was sequenced was peripheral blood. This TCR was sampled from a man aged 65-85 years with active or convalescent COVID-19. The rearrangement uses TRBV30 and TRBJ1-1; 8 positions match TRBD1. The CDR3: CAWSRQGTEAFF. The CDR3 DNA reads as TGTGCCTGGAGCCGACAGGGGACTGAAGCTTTCTTT.